Sequencing of this TCR beta chain was carried out in a study of blood T cell repertoires in COVID-19. Sequenced by immunoSEQ multiplex PCR; TCRdb stores in-frame clones only, minus some. Among approximately 90,000 clones listed, around nine tenths were seen once. V lost 4 bases and J 3 bases, leaving 10 bases between the germline ends. CDR1 and CDR2 (germline): LNHDA, SQIVND (reference sequence). This CDR3 contains 14 residues. The chain recombines TRBV19 with TRBJ2-1, with a tentative D call TRBD2 (6 bases). The origin of this receptor is a man in his 60s with COVID-19, enrolled during active disease. The sequenced sample was peripheral blood. This chain's CDR3 is CASSTRTNYNEQFF. DNA of the CDR3: TGTGCCAGTAGTACACGGACTAACTACAATGAGCAGTTCTTC.